These 14 T cell receptor beta chains originate from one sample sequenced in a study of CD8+ T cells in alopecia areata listed by TCRdb under 2018. In the paper's terms, the time point label means: approximately 4 weeks on oral tofacitinib. Sample treatment or condition, as interpreted from the label and publication: oral pan-JAK inhibitor, 5-10 mg twice daily. The library relied on the immunoSEQ multiplex PCR assay. To provide template for TCR sequencing, every sample had RNA extracted and reverse transcribed into cDNA. This is the immuneACCESS table as TCRdb keeps it, with only in-frame sequences that have V and J called. A part of the clones is gone; compared with another copy, unresolved V genes explain less than half, and the rest is unexplained. Across this sample there are over 150,000 clones, with 50% to 60% seen only once. 3.3% of the sample is in the top ten clones. The sequences come from CD4+ T cells sorted from blood, collected at week 4, from a patient treated with tofacitinib. The receptors here all came from a human donor with alopecia areata.

The gene calls are TRBV29-1 and TRBJ1-2, with 10 bases matching TRBD1. The CDR3 length is 13 residues. Trimming took 6 bases from V and 6 from J; bases not matched to a gene: 7. CDR1 SQVTM and CDR2 ANQGSEA come from the germline V gene. The CDR3 DNA is TGCAGCGTAGGACTGACAGGGGGCAATGGCTACACCTTC. It encodes CSVGLTGGNGYTF.

V gene TRBV29-1 combines with J gene TRBJ2-7; tentative D call: TRBD2 (6 bases). This CDR3 has 15 amino acids. V lost 1 base and J 0 bases, leaving 13 bases between the germline ends. CDR1 SQVTM and CDR2 ANQGSEA come from the germline V gene. The CDR3 spells CSVEVAAGSSYEQYF. The CDR3 region has the DNA TGCAGCGTTGAAGTCGCAGCCGGGAGCTCCTACGAGCAGTACTTC.

This clone was picked up one time. The genes are TRBV6-5 and TRBJ2-5; tentative D call: TRBD2 (6 bases). The CDR3 loop spans 14 amino acids. Per the germline V gene, CDR1 is MNHEY and CDR2 is SVGAGI. Trimming took 4 bases from V and 4 from J, leaving 13 bases between them. The CDR3 loop reads CASSSPVGGETQYF. CDR3 DNA sequence: TGTGCCAGCAGTTCCCCCGTGGGGGGAGAGACCCAGTACTTC.

The V and J genes are TRBV20-1 and TRBJ2-7; D ambiguous. Looked up from germline, CDR1 is DFQATT and CDR2 is SNEGSKA (reference sequence). This CDR3 is 11 amino acids long. The V end lost 3 bases, the J end lost 4 bases, and 7 bases lay between the germline ends. This CDR3 is CSASNFYEQYF. As DNA, the CDR3 is TGCAGTGCTAGCAACTTTTACGAGCAGTACTTC.

This rearrangement joins TRBV30 to TRBJ2-7, with D possibly being TRBD1 (6 bases). V was clipped by 3 bases and J by 1 base, with 13 bases between them. The CDR3 length is 14 residues. Germline assignment: CDR1 GTSNPN and CDR2 SVGIG (reference sequence). CDR3 sequence reads: CAWRGSGQSYEQYF. The CDR3 DNA reads TGTGCCTGGAGAGGTTCGGGACAATCCTACGAGCAGTACTTC.

The chain uses TRBV2 and TRBJ1-1; TRBD1 matches at 7 bases. With 6 bases clipped from V and 1 base from J, the junction kept 2 bases outside the gene matches. The CDR3 is 13 residues long. CDR1 SNHLY and CDR2 FYNNEI come from the germline V gene. The CDR3 DNA reads TGTGCCAGCAGAACAGGGGCGAACACTGAAGCTTTCTTT. Residues: CASRTGANTEAFF.

This chain links TRBV7-9 with TRBJ2-5; D not resolved. V was shortened by 5 bases and J by 3 bases, with 7 bases between the two germline ends. Germline CDR1 is SEHNR and CDR2 is FQNEAQ (reference sequence). This CDR3 has 12 amino acids. This CDR3 is CASSASKETQYF. The CDR3 nucleotides are TGTGCCAGCAGCGCGTCTAAAGAGACCCAGTACTTC. Full variable domain (rest looked up from reference TRBV7-9 and TRBJ2-5): DTGVSQNPRHKITKRGQNVTFRCDPISEHNRLYWYRQTLGQGPEFLTYFQNEAQLEKSRLLSDRFSAERPKGSFSTLEIQRTEQGDSAMYLCASSASKETQYFGPGTRLLVL.

This clone occurred a few times. This sequence joins TRBV27 and TRBJ2-5, with TRBD2 matching over 8 bases. From germline, CDR1 is MNHEY and CDR2 SMNVEV (reference sequence). The CDR3 contains 14 residues. V trimming: 5 bases; J trimming: 2 bases; junction bases outside the gene matches: 4. CDR3 region: CASSIAGKQETQYF. Here the CDR3 DNA reads TGTGCCAGCAGTATAGCGGGGAAACAAGAGACCCAGTACTTC.

This clone appeared once. A far larger clone is just one base off, so this is likely a read error. This sample also contains other DNA sequences that code for the same CDR3. The chain uses TRBV7-2 and TRBJ2-3; D ambiguous. Germline loops: CDR1 SGHTA, CDR2 FQGNSA. Trimming removed 3 bases at V and 2 bases at J, with 3 bases between. The CDR3 extends over 12 amino acids. DNA for the CDR3: TGTGCCAGCAGCTTGTACACAGATACGCAGTATTTT. Protein sequence: CASSLYTDTQYF.

The chain joins TRBV5-1 to TRBJ2-3; maybe TRBD1 (5 bases). With 4 bases removed from V and 1 base from J, the gap between germline ends came to 10 bases. Germline values: CDR1 SGHRS, CDR2 YFSETQ. The CDR3 contains 14 residues. CDR3 residues: CASSISGRTDTQYF. As DNA, the CDR3 is TGCGCCAGCAGCATTTCAGGGCGCACAGATACGCAGTATTTT. The complete variable domain, with remaining parts taken from reference TRBV5-1 and TRBJ2-3, reads KAGVTQTPRYLIKTRGQQVTLSCSPISGHRSVSWYQQTPGQGLQFLFEYFSETQRNKGNFPGRFSGRQFSNSRSEMNVSTLELGDSALYLCASSISGRTDTQYFGPGTRLTVL.

This chain connects TRBV19 to TRBJ2-7; D may match TRBD1 or TRBD2 (5 bases each). The germline V and J ends were trimmed by 5 bases and 2 bases, with 13 bases remaining between them. CDR1 is LNHDA and CDR2 is SQIVND in the germline V gene (reference sequence). CDR3 length: 14 residues. CDR3 in DNA: TGTGCCAGTAGTCCAGGGACGGGCGCCTACGAGCAGTACTTC. It codes for CASSPGTGAYEQYF.

This clone was recorded a few times. The chain links TRBV27 to TRBJ2-3; a weak D match, TRBD2 (6 bases). The CDR3 has 15 amino acids. Germline V gives CDR1 MNHEY, CDR2 SMNVEV (reference sequence). With 3 bases removed from V and 2 bases from J, the gap between germline ends came to 12 bases. Here the CDR3 reads CASSFIGGSTDTQYF. The CDR3 DNA reads TGTGCCAGCAGTTTTATCGGGGGTTCCACAGATACGCAGTATTTT.

The J gene is TRBJ1-4, the V gene TRBV29-1; 10 bases are a match to TRBD1. Per germline, CDR1 SQVTM and CDR2 ANQGSEA. J lost 6 bases, V lost 7 bases, and 2 bases had no gene match. This CDR3 is 12 amino acids long. In DNA, the CDR3 is TGCAGCGCTGGGACAGGGGATGAAAAACTGTTTTTT. Amino acid sequence: CSAGTGDEKLFF.

The V gene is TRBV6-5, the J gene TRBJ2-7; 10 nucleotides line up with TRBD2. CDR1 and CDR2 (germline): MNHEY, SVGAGI. Trimming took 2 bases from V and 3 from J; bases not matched to a gene: 7. CDR3 length: 16 residues. The CDR3 loop reads CASSYAQRGGHYEQYF. CDR3 in DNA: TGTGCCAGCAGTTACGCCCAGCGGGGGGGCCACTACGAGCAGTACTTC.